These 21 T cell receptor beta chains were sequenced from one sample in a study of cytomegalovirus exposure and HLA in healthy donors. Measured with immunoSEQ multiplex PCR; TCRdb has only the in-frame clones, and not every one. The sample yields about 130,000 clones, 95% to 96% seen once. Input material: PBMCs. The receptors derive from a man aged 18 to 30 in good health and CMV-seronegative.

The chain couples TRBV29-1 to TRBJ2-1; 10 bases are a match to TRBD1. Trimming at V came to 2 bases and at J to 7 bases, leaving 5 bases not matched to a gene. From germline, CDR1 is SQVTM and CDR2 ANQGSEA. The CDR3 length is 14 residues. The chain's CDR3 is CSVESGQGSNEQFF. CDR3 coding DNA: TGCAGCGTTGAATCGGGACAGGGGAGTAATGAGCAGTTCTTC.

J is TRBJ2-1 and V is TRBV9, with D perhaps matching TRBD1 (6 bases). CDR3 length: 14 amino acids. Germline CDR1 is SGDLS and CDR2 is YYNGEE. The ends were cut back, 4 bases at V and 0 bases at J, with 8 bases in the middle. Here the CDR3 DNA reads TGTGCCAGCAGCAGGACAGTCTCCTACAATGAGCAGTTCTTC. It specifies CASSRTVSYNEQFF.

The CDR3 bases are TGTGCCAGCAGCCTCTGGACAGGGGGGATCAAAAACATTCAGTACTTC. Protein: CASSLWTGGIKNIQYF. The chain has TRBV2 and TRBJ2-4; 10 bases match TRBD1. The CDR3 loop spans 16 amino acids. The germline CDR1 and CDR2 sequences are SNHLY and FYNNEI. Trimming removed 6 bases from V and 3 bases from J; junction bases left unmatched: 8.

This clone occurred once. The chain couples TRBV19 to TRBJ1-5, with TRBD1 matching over 8 bases. From germline, CDR1 is LNHDA and CDR2 SQIVND (reference sequence). The V gene end was trimmed by 3 bases and the J gene end by 5 bases; junction bases not matched to a gene: 6. The CDR3 loop spans 15 amino acids. CDR3 residues: CASSIADRVDQPQHF. The CDR3 region has the DNA TGTGCCAGTAGTATTGCGGACAGGGTGGATCAGCCCCAGCATTTT. The variable domain in full, completed from reference TRBV19 and TRBJ1-5, reads DGGITQSPKYLFRKEGQNVTLSCEQNLNHDAMYWYRQDPGQGLRLIYYSQIVNDFQKGDIAEGYSVSREKKESFPLTVTSAQKNPTAFYLCASSIADRVDQPQHFGDGTRLSIL.

This clone was recorded once. The chain joins TRBV15 to TRBJ1-1; D not resolved. V was pared by 2 bases and J by 0 bases, with 13 bases between. Germline V gene sequence: CDR1 LNHNV, CDR2 YYDKDF (reference sequence). The CDR3 contains 16 residues. CDR3 amino acids: CATSRSTNSLNTEAFF. The CDR3 bases are TGTGCCACCAGCAGATCCACGAACAGTCTGAACACTGAAGCTTTCTTT.

CDR3: CASSFYGQLSNQPQHF. The CDR3 DNA reads as TGTGCCAGCAGTTTTTACGGACAGCTGAGCAATCAGCCCCAGCATTTT. The chain carries TRBV28 and TRBJ1-5; tentatively, D is TRBD1 (6 bases). With 3 bases removed from V and 1 base from J, the gap between germline ends came to 13 bases. This CDR3 has 16 amino acids. Germline assignment: CDR1 MDHEN and CDR2 SYDVKM.

The rearrangement uses TRBV4-1 and TRBJ2-7, with 11 bases identical to TRBD2. Germline loops: CDR1 MGHRA, CDR2 YSYEKL. The CDR3 length is 18 residues. With 0 bases clipped from V and 3 bases from J, the junction kept 10 bases outside the gene matches. Written as DNA, the CDR3 is TGCGCCAGCAGCCAAGAATCGGGACTAGCGGAACCAGTCTACGAGCAGTACTTC. It encodes CASSQESGLAEPVYEQYF.

The gene calls are TRBV9 and TRBJ2-3, with 9 bases fitting TRBD1. The CDR3 is 16 amino acids. Germline-derived CDR1 and CDR2 are SGDLS and YYNGEE. Trimming removed 2 bases from V and 2 bases from J; junction bases left unmatched: 6. The CDR3 loop reads CASSVHRTGDTDTQYF. In DNA, the CDR3 is TGTGCCAGCAGCGTCCATCGGACAGGGGACACAGATACGCAGTATTTT.

This chain connects TRBV20-1 to TRBJ2-5; tentatively, D is TRBD2 (6 bases). V was clipped by 6 bases and J by 6 bases, with 11 bases between them. Germline V CDR1 and CDR2: DFQATT, SNEGSKA (reference sequence). CDR3 size: 11 residues. The CDR3 sequence is CSARLVQTQYF. The CDR3 DNA reads TGCAGTGCGCGACTAGTCCAGACCCAGTACTTC.

The gene calls are TRBV4-3 and TRBJ2-1; 11 nucleotides line up with TRBD2. Looked up from germline, CDR1 is LGHNA and CDR2 is YSLEER. There are 16 residues in the CDR3. V lost 4 bases and J lost 4; bases outside the gene matches: 6. The DNA of the CDR3 is TGCGCCAGCAGCCTTCGACTAGCGGGATTGTACAATGAGCAGTTCTTC. Protein product: CASSLRLAGLYNEQFF.

The CDR3 sequence: CASSVDGDGPTDTQYF. CDR3 nucleotides: TGTGCCAGCAGCGTAGACGGGGATGGCCCCACAGATACGCAGTATTTT. V gene TRBV9 combines with J gene TRBJ2-3; tentatively, D is TRBD2 (5 bases). CDR3 length equals 16 residues. CDR1 is SGDLS, CDR2 YYNGEE, per germline. Trimming removed 0 bases from V and 2 bases from J, with 13 bases in between.

The V and J genes are TRBV30 and TRBJ1-3, with TRBD1 matching 10 bases. Germline CDR1 reads GTSNPN; CDR2 reads SVGIG (reference sequence). The CDR3 contains 13 residues. V trimming: 7 bases; J trimming: 14 bases; junction bases outside the gene matches: 14. The CDR3 protein is CASWDRGDFILYF. In nucleotides, the CDR3 is TGTGCCTCATGGGACAGGGGCGATTTCATCCTATATTTT.

The rearrangement uses TRBV4-3 and TRBJ2-5; TRBD2 matches 7 bases. CDR1 LGHNA and CDR2 YSLEER come from the germline V gene. V lost 3 bases to trimming and J lost 1 base; unmatched junction nucleotides: 2. The CDR3 has 14 amino acids. CDR3 residues: CASSHGTTQETQYF. In DNA form, the CDR3 reads TGCGCCAGCAGCCACGGGACTACCCAAGAGACCCAGTACTTC.

CDR3 bases: TGTGCCAGCACTCCTCCGGGACAGGGACATTCACCCCTCCACTTT. The encoded protein is CASTPPGQGHSPLHF. This chain connects TRBV6-5 to TRBJ1-6; TRBD1 matches 9 bases. The CDR3 loop spans 15 amino acids. Trimming took 7 bases from V and 8 from J; bases not matched to a gene: 9. The germline gives CDR1 MNHEY, CDR2 SVGAGI.

This chain uses TRBV25-1 with TRBJ2-7; 9 nucleotides agree with TRBD1. The CDR3 sequence is 15 residues long. Germline V gives CDR1 MGHDK, CDR2 SYGVNS. V trimming: 9 bases; J trimming: 7 bases; junction bases outside the gene matches: 16. In nucleotides, the CDR3 is TGTGCCAGTTCGGGACAGGGAAAAAAATGGGGTGAGCAGTACTTC. Translation: CASSGQGKKWGEQYF.

This clone was observed once. V gene TRBV29-1 combines with J gene TRBJ2-1; TRBD2 aligns across 7 bases. Losses at the gene ends were 7 bases for V and 8 bases for J; bases not matched to a gene: 11. The CDR3 sequence is 13 residues long. The germline V gene encodes CDR1 SQVTM and CDR2 ANQGSEA. Here the CDR3 reads CSGGGQPRHEQFF. In DNA form, the CDR3 reads TGCAGCGGGGGGGGTCAGCCCAGACATGAGCAGTTCTTC.

The rearrangement uses TRBV7-6 and TRBJ2-3, with D perhaps matching TRBD2 (6 bases). The CDR3 runs 20 residues. Trimming removed 5 bases at V and 0 bases at J, with 27 bases between. Germline values: CDR1 SGHVS, CDR2 FNYEAQ. CDR3 DNA sequence: TGTGCCAGCAGCCCGATGACTAGATTGTGGGGCGTATATAGCACAGATACGCAGTATTTT. This codes for CASSPMTRLWGVYSTDTQYF.

The V and J genes are TRBV6-6 and TRBJ1-2; perhaps TRBD1 as D (6 bases). CDR1 MNHNY and CDR2 SVGAGI come from the germline V gene (reference sequence). The CDR3 contains 14 residues. V was pared by 4 bases and J by 4 bases, with 13 bases between. The CDR3 reads CASSSATGPYGYTF. CDR3 nucleotides: TGTGCCAGCAGTTCCGCCACAGGGCCCTATGGCTACACCTTC.

This clone was seen a single time. The J gene is TRBJ2-7, the V gene TRBV30, with D possibly matching TRBD1 (8 bases). V was trimmed by 4 bases and J by 5 bases, leaving 21 bases between them. Germline V gene lookup returns CDR1 GTSNPN and CDR2 SVGIG (reference sequence). This CDR3 region has 15 residues. The CDR3 nucleotides are TGTGCCTGGACAGGGGGCATTACTAGCGTGGACGAGCAGTACTTC. Translation gives CAWTGGITSVDEQYF.

This chain links TRBV28 with TRBJ2-7, with 8 bases aligning to TRBD2. Germline values: CDR1 MDHEN, CDR2 SYDVKM. V gave up 2 bases and J gave up 1 base; unmatched junction bases: 13. The CDR3 runs to 18 residues. Here the CDR3 DNA reads TGTGCCAGCAGTTTAGTTTTCCGGCTAGCGGGCGGGTCCTACGAGCAGTACTTC. Amino acid sequence: CASSLVFRLAGGSYEQYF. Combining the CDR3 with reference TRBV28 and TRBJ2-7 gives the whole variable domain DVKVTQSSRYLVKRTGEKVFLECVQDMDHENMFWYRQDPGLGLRLIYFSYDVKMKEKGDIPEGYSVSREKKERFSLILESASTNQTSMYLCASSLVFRLAGGSYEQYFGPGTRLTVT.

This clone was detected only once. J is TRBJ2-1 and V is TRBV29-1; a possible D gene is TRBD2 (5 bases). Trimming cost V 2 bases and J 4 bases, with 9 bases left between them. The CDR3 has 13 residues. Germline values: CDR1 SQVTM, CDR2 ANQGSEA. CDR3 DNA sequence: TGCAGCGTTGAACTAGCTAGGTACAATGAGCAGTTCTTC. It yields the protein CSVELARYNEQFF.